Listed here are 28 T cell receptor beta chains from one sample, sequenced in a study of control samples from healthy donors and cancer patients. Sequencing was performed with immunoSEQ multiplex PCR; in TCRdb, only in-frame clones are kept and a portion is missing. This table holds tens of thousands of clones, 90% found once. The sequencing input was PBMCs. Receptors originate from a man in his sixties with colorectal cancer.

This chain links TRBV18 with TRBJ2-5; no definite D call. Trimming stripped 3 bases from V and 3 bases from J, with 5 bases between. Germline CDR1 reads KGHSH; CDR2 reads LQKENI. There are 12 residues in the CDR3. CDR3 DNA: TGTGCCAGCTCACCCTCCGAAGAGACCCAGTACTTC. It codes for CASSPSEETQYF.

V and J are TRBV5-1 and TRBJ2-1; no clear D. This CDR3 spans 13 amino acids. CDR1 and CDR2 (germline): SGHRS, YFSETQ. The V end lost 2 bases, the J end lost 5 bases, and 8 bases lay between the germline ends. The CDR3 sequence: CASSLTRNNEQFF. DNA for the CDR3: TGCGCCAGCAGCTTAACGAGGAACAATGAGCAGTTCTTC.

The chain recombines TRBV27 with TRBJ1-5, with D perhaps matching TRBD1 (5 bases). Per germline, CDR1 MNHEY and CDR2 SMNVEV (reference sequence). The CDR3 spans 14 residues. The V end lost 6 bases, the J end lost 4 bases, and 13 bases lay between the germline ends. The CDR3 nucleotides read TGTGCCAGCAGCGAGCAGGGCCCGAATCAGCCCCAGCATTTT. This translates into CASSEQGPNQPQHF.

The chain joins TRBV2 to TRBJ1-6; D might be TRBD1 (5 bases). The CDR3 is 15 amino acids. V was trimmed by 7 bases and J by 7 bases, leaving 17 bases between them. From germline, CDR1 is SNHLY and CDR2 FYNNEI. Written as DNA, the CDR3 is TGTGCCAGCAAAGCCGAGGGGACGAGAAATTCACCCCTCCACTTT. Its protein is CASKAEGTRNSPLHF.

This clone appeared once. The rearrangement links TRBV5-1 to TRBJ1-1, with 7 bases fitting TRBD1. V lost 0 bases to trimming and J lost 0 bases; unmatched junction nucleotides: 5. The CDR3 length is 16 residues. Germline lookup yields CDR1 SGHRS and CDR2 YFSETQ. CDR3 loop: CASSLAIGQVNTEAFF. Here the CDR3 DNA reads TGCGCCAGCAGCTTGGCCATTGGACAGGTGAACACTGAAGCTTTCTTT.

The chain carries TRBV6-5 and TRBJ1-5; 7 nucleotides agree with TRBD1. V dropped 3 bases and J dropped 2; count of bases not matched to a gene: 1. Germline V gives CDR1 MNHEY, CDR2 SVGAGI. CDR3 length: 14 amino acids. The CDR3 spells CASSYGQGNQPQHF. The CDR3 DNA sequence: TGTGCCAGCAGTTATGGACAGGGCAATCAGCCCCAGCATTTT.

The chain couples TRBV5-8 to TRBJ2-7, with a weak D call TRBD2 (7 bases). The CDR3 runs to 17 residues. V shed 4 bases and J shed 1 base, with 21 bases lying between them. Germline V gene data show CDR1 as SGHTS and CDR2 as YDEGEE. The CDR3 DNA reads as TGTGCCAGCAGCAACGGTCTAGGCGGGGGCGATTCCTACGAGCAGTACTTC. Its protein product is CASSNGLGGGDSYEQYF. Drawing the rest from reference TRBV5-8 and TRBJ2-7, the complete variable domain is EAGVTQSPTHLIKTRGQQATLRCSPISGHTSVYWYQQALGLGLQFLLWYDEGEERNRGNFPPRFSGRQFPNYSSELNVNALELEDSALYLCASSNGLGGGDSYEQYFGPGTRLTVT.

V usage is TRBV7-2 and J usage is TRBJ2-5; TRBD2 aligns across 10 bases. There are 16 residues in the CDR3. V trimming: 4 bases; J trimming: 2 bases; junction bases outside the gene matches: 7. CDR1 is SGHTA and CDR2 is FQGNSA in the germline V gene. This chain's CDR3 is CASSSAGTSVQETQYF. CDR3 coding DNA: TGTGCCAGCAGCTCAGCCGGGACTAGCGTACAAGAGACCCAGTACTTC. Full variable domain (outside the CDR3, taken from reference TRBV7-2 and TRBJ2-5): GAGVSQSPSNKVTEKGKDVELRCDPISGHTALYWYRQSLGQGLEFLIYFQGNSAPDKSGLPSDRFSAERTGGSVSTLTIQRTQQEDSAVYLCASSSAGTSVQETQYFGPGTRLLVL.

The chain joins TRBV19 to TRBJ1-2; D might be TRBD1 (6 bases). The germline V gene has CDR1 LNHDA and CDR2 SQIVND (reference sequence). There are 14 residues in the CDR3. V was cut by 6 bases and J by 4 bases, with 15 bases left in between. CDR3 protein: CASSNPGQSYGYTF. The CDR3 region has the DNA TGTGCCAGTAGCAACCCGGGACAAAGCTATGGCTACACCTTC.

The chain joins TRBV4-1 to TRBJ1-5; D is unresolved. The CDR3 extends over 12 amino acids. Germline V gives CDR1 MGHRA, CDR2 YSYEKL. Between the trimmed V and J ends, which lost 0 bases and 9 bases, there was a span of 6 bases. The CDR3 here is CASSQEAGPQHF. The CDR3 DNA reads TGCGCCAGCAGCCAAGAGGCAGGGCCCCAGCATTTT.

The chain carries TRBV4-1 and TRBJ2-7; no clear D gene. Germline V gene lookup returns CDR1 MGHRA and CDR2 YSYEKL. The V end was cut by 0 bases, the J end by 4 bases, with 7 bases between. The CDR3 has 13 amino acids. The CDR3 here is CASSQESPYEQYF. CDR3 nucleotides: TGCGCCAGCAGCCAAGAGTCCCCGTACGAGCAGTACTTC.

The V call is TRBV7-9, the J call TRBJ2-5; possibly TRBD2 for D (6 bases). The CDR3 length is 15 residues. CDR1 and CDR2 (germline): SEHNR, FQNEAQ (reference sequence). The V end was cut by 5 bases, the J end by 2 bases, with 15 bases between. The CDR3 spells CASSPPPGEQETQYF. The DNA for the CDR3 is TGTGCCAGCAGCCCCCCACCGGGGGAACAAGAGACCCAGTACTTC.

The CDR3 protein is CASRLQDLGEFF. The CDR3 DNA follows: TGTGCCAGCAGGCTACAGGATCTCGGAGAGTTCTTC. The rearrangement joins TRBV6-6 to TRBJ2-1, with D possibly matching TRBD1 (5 bases). CDR1 MNHNY and CDR2 SVGAGI come from the germline V gene (reference sequence). This CDR3 contains 12 residues. With 6 bases removed from V and 14 bases from J, the gap between germline ends came to 17 bases.

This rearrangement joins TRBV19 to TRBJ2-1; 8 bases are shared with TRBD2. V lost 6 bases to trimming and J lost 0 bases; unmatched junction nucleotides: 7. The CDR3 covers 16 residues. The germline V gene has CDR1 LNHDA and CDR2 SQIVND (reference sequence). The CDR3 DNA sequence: TGTGCCAGTAGGGATAGCGGGGCGAGCTCCTACAATGAGCAGTTCTTC. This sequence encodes CASRDSGASSYNEQFF.

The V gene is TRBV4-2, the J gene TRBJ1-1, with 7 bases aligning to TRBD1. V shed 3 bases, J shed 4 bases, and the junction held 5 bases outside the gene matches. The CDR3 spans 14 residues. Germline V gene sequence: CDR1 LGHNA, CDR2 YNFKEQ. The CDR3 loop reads CASSQTGRRTEAFF. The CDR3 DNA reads TGTGCCAGCAGCCAGACAGGGAGACGCACTGAAGCTTTCTTT.

The CDR3 region is CASSPTTGLGTGELFF. The CDR3 region has the DNA TGCGCCAGCAGCCCCACGACAGGATTAGGTACCGGGGAGCTGTTTTTT. This chain connects TRBV5-1 to TRBJ2-2, with D possibly matching TRBD1 (6 bases). Germline V gene data show CDR1 as SGHRS and CDR2 as YFSETQ. With 4 bases removed from V and 5 bases from J, the gap between germline ends came to 18 bases. The CDR3 consists of 16 residues.

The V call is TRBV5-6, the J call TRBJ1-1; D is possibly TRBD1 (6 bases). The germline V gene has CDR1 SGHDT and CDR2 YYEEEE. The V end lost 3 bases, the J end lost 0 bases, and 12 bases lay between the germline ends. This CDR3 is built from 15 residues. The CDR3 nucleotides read TGTGCCAGCAGCTCACAGGGTTTCATGAACACTGAAGCTTTCTTT. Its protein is CASSSQGFMNTEAFF.

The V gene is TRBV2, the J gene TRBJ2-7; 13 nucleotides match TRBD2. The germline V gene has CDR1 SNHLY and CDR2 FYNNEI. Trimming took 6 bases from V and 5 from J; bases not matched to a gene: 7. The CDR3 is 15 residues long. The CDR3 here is CASSRTSGGRDEQYF. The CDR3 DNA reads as TGTGCCAGCAGCCGGACTAGCGGGGGACGTGACGAGCAGTACTTC.

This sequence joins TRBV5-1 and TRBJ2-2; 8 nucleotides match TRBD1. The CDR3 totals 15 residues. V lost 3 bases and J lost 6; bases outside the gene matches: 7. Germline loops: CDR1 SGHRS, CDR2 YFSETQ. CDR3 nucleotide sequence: TGCGCCAGCAGCTCGGACAGGGCGGCGGCCGGGGAGCTGTTTTTT. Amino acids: CASSSDRAAAGELFF.

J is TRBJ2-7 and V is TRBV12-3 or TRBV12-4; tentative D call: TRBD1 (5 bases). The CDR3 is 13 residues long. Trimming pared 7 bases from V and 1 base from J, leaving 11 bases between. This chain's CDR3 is CASTLTASYEQYF. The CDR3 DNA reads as TGTGCCAGCACCTTGACAGCTTCCTACGAGCAGTACTTC.

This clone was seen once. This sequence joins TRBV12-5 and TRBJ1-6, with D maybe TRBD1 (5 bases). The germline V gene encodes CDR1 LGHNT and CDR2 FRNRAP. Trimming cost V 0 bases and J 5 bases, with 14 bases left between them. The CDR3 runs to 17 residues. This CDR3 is CASGLVLTGRDNSPLHF. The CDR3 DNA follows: TGTGCTAGTGGTTTGGTACTCACAGGACGTGATAATTCACCCCTCCACTTT. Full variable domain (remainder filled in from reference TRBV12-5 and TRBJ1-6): DARVTQTPRHKVTEMGQEVTMRCQPILGHNTVFWYRQTMMQGLELLAYFRNRAPLDDSGMPKDRFSAEMPDATLATLKIQPSEPRDSAVYFCASGLVLTGRDNSPLHFGNGTRLTVT.

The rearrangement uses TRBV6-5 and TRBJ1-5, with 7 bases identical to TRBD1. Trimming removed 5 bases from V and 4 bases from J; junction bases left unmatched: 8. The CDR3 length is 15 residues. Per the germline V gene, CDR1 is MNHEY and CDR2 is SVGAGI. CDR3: CASSLTGDINQPQHF. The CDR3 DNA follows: TGTGCCAGCAGTCTCACAGGGGACATAAATCAGCCCCAGCATTTT.

The chain's CDR3 is CASSAGQGSYNEQFF. CDR3 nucleotide sequence: TGTGCCAGCAGCGCGGGACAGGGTTCCTACAATGAGCAGTTCTTC. The chain has TRBV9 and TRBJ2-1; 9 nucleotides agree with TRBD1. V was pared by 3 bases and J by 1 base, with 2 bases of the junction left unmatched. The length of the CDR3 is 15 residues. Germline CDR1 SGDLS, CDR2 YYNGEE.

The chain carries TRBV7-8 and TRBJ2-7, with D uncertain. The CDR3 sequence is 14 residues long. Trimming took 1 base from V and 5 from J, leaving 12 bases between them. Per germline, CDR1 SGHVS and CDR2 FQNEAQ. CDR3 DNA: TGTGCCAGCAGCTTAGAGAATCTGTTCGACGAGCAGTACTTC. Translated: CASSLENLFDEQYF.

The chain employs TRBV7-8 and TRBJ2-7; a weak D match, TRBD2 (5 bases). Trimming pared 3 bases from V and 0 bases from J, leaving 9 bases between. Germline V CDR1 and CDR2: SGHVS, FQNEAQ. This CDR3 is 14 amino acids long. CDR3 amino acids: CASSFGGFSYEQYF. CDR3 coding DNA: TGTGCCAGCAGCTTTGGAGGATTCTCCTACGAGCAGTACTTC. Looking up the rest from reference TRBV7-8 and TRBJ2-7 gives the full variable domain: GAGVSQSPRYKVAKRGQDVALRCDPISGHVSLFWYQQALGQGPEFLTYFQNEAQLDKSGLPSDRFFAERPEGSVSTLKIQRTQQEDSAVYLCASSFGGFSYEQYFGPGTRLTVT.

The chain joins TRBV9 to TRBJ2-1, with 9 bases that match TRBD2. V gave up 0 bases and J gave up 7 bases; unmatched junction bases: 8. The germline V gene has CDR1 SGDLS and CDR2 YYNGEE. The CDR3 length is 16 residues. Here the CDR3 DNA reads TGTGCCAGCAGCGTAGAGGGTCTAGCGGGGAGGAATGAGCAGTTCTTC. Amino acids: CASSVEGLAGRNEQFF.

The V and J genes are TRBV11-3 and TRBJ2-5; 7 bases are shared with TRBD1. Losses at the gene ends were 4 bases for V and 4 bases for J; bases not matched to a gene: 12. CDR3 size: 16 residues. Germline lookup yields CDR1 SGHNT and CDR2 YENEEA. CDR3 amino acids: CASSSNRGRMGETQYF. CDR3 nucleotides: TGTGCCAGCAGCTCGAACAGGGGTAGGATGGGAGAGACCCAGTACTTC.

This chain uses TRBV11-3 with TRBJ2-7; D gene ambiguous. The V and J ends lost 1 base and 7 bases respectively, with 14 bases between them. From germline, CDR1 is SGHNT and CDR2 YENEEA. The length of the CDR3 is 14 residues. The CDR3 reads CASSLGDSMREQYF. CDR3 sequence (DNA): TGTGCCAGCAGCTTAGGCGATTCTATGAGGGAGCAGTACTTC.